The 2 T cell receptor beta chains below come from one sample, sequenced in a study of blood T cells in healthy people across ages. The use of a sample-barcoded 5' primer and a J-beta primer mix characterized a second PCR of roughly 7 to 12 cycles. TCRdb reprocessed the 5' RACE reads via MiXCR and lists one record per CDR3 protein. The sample lists over 950,000 distinct CDR3 sequences, about 53% occurring once. Specimen: blood. The receptors were gathered from a woman in her sixties or seventies in good health.

There are a few counts of this clonotype. J is TRBJ2-1 and V is TRBV5-1, with TRBD2 as a possible D gene (5 bases). This CDR3 has 15 residues. Germline V lookup: CDR1 SGHRS, CDR2 YFSETQ. The germline V and J ends were trimmed by 4 bases and 5 bases, with 16 bases remaining between them. This CDR3 reads CASSPGLTAHNEQFF. The CDR3, as DNA: TGCGCCAGCAGCCCAGGACTCACGGCCCACAATGAGCAGTTCTTC.

The chain couples TRBV18 to TRBJ2-1; D tentatively fits TRBD1 or TRBD2 (5 bases each). Germline CDR1 reads KGHSH; CDR2 reads LQKENI. The CDR3 has 16 residues. V was pared by 2 bases and J by 5 bases, with 16 bases between. Written as DNA, the CDR3 is TGTGCCAGCTCACCATCCGGGACGGCTAAAAACAATGAGCAGTTCTTC. Its protein product is CASSPSGTAKNNEQFF.